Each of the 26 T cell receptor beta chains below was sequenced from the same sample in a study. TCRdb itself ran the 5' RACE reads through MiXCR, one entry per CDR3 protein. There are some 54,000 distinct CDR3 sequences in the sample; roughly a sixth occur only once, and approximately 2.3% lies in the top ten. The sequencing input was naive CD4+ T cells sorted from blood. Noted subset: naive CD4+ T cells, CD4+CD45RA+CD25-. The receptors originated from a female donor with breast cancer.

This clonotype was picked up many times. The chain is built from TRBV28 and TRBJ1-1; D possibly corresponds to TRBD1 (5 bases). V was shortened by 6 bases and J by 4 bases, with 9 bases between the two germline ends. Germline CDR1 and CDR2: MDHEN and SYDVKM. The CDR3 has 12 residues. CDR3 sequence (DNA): TGTGCCAGCAGCGGGGGGTTCACTGAAGCTTTCTTT. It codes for CASSGGFTEAFF.

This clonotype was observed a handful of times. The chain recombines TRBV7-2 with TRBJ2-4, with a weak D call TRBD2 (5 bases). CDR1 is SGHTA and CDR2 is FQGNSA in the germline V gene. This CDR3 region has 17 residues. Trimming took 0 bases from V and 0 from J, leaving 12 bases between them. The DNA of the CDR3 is TGTGCCAGCAGCTTAGCGCTAGGAGCGGTAGCCAAAAACATTCAGTACTTC. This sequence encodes CASSLALGAVAKNIQYF.

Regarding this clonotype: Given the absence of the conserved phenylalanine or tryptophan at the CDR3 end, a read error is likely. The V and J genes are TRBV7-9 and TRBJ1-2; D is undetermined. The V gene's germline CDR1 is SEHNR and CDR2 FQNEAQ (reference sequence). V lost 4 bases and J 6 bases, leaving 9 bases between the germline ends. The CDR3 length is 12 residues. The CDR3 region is CASSYQEDGYTL. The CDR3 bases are TGTGCCAGCAGCTACCAGGAGGATGGCTACACCCTC.

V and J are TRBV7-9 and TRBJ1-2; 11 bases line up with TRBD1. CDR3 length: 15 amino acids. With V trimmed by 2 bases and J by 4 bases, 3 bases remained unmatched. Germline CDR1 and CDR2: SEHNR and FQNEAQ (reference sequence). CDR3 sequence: CASSLTGQGGYGYTF. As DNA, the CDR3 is TGTGCCAGCAGCTTAACGGGACAGGGGGGCTATGGCTACACCTTC.

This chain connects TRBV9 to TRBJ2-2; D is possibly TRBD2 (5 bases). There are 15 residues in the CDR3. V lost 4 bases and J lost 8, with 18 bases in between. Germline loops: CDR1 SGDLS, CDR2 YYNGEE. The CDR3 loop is CASSRRGQPLGELFF. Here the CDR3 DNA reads TGTGCCAGCAGCCGCCGCGGGCAGCCATTAGGGGAGCTGTTTTTT.

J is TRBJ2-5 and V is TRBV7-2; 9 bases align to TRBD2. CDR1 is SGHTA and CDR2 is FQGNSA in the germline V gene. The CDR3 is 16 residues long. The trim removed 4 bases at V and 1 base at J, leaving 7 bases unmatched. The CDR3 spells CASSSYGLARQETQYF. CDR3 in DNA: TGTGCCAGCAGCTCCTACGGACTAGCGCGCCAAGAGACCCAGTACTTC.

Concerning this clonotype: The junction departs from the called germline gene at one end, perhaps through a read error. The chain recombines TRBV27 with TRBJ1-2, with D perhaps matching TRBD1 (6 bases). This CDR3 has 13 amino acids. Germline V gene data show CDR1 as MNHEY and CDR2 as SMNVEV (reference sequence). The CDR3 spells CACRQQGWDGYTF. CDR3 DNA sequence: TGTGCCTGCAGGCAACAGGGTTGGGATGGCTACACCTTC.

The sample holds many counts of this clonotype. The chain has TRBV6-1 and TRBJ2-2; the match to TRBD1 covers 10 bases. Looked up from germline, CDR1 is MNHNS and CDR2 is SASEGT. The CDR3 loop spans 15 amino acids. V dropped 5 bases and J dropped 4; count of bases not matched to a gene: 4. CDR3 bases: TGTGCCAGCAGTCCGGGACAGGGGCTCACCGGGGAGCTGTTTTTT. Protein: CASSPGQGLTGELFF.

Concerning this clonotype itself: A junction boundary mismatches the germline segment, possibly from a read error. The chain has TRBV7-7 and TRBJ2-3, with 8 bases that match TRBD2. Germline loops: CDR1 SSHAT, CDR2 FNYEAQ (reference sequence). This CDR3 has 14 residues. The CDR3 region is CASSQTSGVDTQYF. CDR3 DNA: TGTGCTAGCAGCCAAACTAGCGGAGTGGATACGCAGTATTTT.

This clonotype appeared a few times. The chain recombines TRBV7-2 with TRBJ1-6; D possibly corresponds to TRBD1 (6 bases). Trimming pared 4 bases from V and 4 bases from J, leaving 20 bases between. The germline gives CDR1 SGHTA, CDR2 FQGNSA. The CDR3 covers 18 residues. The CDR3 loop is CASSSLAQGLSYNSPLHF. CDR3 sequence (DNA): TGTGCCAGCAGCTCCCTCGCGCAGGGGCTATCATATAATTCACCCCTCCACTTT.

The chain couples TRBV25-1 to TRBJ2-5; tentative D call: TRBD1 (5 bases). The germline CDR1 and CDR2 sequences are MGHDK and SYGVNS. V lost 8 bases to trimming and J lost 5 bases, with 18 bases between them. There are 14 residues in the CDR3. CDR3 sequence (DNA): TGTGCCAGCTCTAGGGGCCCAATGGGGGAGACCCAGTACTTC. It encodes CASSRGPMGETQYF.

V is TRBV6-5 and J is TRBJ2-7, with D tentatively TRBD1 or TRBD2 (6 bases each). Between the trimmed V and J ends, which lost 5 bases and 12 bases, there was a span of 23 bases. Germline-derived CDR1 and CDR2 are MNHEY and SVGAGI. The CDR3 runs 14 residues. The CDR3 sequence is CASSAPGGSYGLYF. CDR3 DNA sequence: TGTGCCAGCAGTGCCCCCGGGGGCTCCTACGGGCTGTACTTC.

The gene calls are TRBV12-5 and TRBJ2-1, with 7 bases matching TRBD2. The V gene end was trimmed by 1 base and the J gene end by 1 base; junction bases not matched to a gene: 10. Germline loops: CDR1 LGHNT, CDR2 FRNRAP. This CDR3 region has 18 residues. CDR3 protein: CASGLALLADPSYNEQFF. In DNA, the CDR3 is TGTGCTAGTGGTTTGGCCCTCCTAGCGGACCCTTCCTACAATGAGCAGTTCTTC.

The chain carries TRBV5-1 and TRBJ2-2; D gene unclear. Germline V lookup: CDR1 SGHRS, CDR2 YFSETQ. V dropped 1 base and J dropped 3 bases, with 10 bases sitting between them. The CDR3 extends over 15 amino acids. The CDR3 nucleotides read TGCGCCAGCAGCTTGATCGGTTCTTACACCGGGGAGCTGTTTTTT. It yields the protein CASSLIGSYTGELFF.

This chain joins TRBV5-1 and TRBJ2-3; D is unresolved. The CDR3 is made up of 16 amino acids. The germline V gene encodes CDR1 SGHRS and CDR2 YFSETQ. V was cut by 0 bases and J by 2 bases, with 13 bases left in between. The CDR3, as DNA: TGCGCCAGCAGCTTGGGCGCGGACCCGAACACAGATACGCAGTATTTT. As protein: CASSLGADPNTDTQYF.

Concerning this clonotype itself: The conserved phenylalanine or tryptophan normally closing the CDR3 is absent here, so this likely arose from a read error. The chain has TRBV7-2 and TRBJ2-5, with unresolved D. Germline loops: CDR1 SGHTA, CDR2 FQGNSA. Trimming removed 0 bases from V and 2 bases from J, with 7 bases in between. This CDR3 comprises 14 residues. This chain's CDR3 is CASSLAGPQETQYY. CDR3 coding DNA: TGTGCCAGCAGCTTAGCTGGTCCTCAAGAGACCCAGTACTAC.

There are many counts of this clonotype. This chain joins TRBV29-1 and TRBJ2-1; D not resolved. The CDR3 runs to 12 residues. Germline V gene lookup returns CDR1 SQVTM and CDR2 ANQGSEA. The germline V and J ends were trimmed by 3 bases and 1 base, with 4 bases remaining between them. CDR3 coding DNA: TGCAGCGTTGACTCTTCCTACAATGAGCAGTTCTTC. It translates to CSVDSSYNEQFF.

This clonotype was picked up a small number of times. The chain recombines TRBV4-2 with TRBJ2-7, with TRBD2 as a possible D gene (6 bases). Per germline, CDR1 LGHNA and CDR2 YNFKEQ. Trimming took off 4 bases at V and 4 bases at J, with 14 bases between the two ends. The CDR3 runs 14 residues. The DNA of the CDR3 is TGTGCCAGCAGCCGTAGCGGAGGGGAGTACGAGCAGTACTTC. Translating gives CASSRSGGEYEQYF.

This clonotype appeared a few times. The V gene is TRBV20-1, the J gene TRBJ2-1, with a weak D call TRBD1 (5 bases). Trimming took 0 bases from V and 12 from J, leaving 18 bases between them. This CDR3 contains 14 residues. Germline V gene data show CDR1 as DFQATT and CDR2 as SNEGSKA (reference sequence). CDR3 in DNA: TGCAGTGCTAGAGATAGTCAGGGCCTACTTGGGCAGTTCTTC. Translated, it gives CSARDSQGLLGQFF.

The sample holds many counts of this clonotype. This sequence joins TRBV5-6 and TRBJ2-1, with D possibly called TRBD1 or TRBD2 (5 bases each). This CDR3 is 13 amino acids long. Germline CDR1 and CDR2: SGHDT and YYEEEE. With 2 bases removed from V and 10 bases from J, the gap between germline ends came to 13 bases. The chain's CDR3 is CASSLIMGEEQFF. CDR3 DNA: TGTGCCAGCAGCTTAATAATGGGGGAGGAGCAGTTCTTC. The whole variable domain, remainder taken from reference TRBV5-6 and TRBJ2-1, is DAGVTQSPTHLIKTRGQQVTLRCSPKSGHDTVSWYQQALGQGPQFIFQYYEEEERQRGNFPDRFSGHQFPNYSSELNVNALLLGDSALYLCASSLIMGEEQFFGPGTRLTVL.

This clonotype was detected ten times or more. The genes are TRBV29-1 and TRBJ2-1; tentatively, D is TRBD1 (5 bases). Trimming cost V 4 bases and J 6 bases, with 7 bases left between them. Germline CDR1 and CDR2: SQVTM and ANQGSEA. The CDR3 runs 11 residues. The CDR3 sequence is CSVVTVNEQFF. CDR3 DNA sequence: TGCAGCGTTGTGACAGTCAATGAGCAGTTCTTC.

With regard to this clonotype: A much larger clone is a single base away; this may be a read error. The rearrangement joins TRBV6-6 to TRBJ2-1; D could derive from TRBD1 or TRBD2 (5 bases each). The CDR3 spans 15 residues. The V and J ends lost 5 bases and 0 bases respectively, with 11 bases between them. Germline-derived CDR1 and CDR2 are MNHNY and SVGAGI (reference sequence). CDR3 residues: CASSPGASSYNEQFF. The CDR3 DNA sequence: TGTGCCAGCAGTCCCGGGGCTAGCTCCTACAATGAGCAGTTCTTC.

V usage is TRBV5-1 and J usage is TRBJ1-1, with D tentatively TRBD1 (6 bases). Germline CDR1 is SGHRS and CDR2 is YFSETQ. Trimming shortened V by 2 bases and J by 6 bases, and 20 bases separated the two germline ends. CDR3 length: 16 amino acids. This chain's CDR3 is CASSLQGGGLNPEAFF. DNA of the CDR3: TGCGCCAGCAGCTTACAAGGAGGGGGGCTTAACCCTGAAGCTTTCTTT.

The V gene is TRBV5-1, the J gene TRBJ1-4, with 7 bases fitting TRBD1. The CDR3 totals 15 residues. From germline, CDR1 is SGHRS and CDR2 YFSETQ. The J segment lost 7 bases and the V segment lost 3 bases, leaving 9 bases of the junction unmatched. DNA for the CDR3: TGCGCCAGCAGCTCATCGGGACAGTATGTTGAAAAACTGTTTTTT. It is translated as CASSSSGQYVEKLFF.

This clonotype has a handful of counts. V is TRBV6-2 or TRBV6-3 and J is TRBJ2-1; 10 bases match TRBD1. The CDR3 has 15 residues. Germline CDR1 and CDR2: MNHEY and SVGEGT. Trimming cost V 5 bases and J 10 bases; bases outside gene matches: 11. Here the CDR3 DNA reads TGTGCCAGCAGTGGGGACAGGGGCCGGCTGGAGGAGCAGTTCTTC. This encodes CASSGDRGRLEEQFF.

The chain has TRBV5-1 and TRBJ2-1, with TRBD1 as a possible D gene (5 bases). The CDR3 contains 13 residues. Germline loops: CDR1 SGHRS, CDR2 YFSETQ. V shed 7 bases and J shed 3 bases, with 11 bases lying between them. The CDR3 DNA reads TGCGCCAGCGGGCAGGGTGGCTACAATGAGCAGTTCTTC. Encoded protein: CASGQGGYNEQFF.